A selection of T cell receptor beta chains follows, all from one sample in a study of cytomegalovirus exposure and HLA in healthy donors. Only in-frame clones appear in the TCRdb table, and some are missing; sequencing was by immunoSEQ multiplex PCR. The sample lists about 120,000 clones, 78% occurring once. What was sequenced was PBMCs. These receptors were collected from a woman in her twenties or thirties in good health and CMV-seropositive. The CDR3 runs from the conserved cysteine through the conserved F or W. The order of the fields is clone size, D gene, V gene, J gene, CDR3 protein, CDR3 DNA. The D gene is left open where the match is weak. Part of the rows lack a size; the others show once, few, many or a class for expanded clones.

size: .
D: TRBD2
V: TRBV5-1
J: TRBJ2-5
CDR3: CASSLGGLAGPQETQYF
DNA: TGCGCCAGCAGCTTGGGCGGGTTAGCGGGTCCGCAAGAGACCCAGTACTTC

size: .
D: .
V: TRBV19
J: TRBJ2-1
CDR3: CASSSVDEQFF
DNA: TGTGCCAGTAGTTCGGTCGATGAGCAGTTCTTC

size: .
D: TRBD1
V: TRBV7-6
J: TRBJ1-1
CDR3: CASSLEELGDRLNTEAFF
DNA: TGTGCCAGCAGCTTAGAGGAGTTGGGGGACAGGCTGAACACTGAAGCTTTCTTT

size: few
D: TRBD1
V: TRBV19
J: TRBJ1-2
CDR3: CASSPTGGLVGYGYTF
DNA: TGTGCCAGTAGCCCGACAGGGGGCTTGGTTGGCTATGGCTACACCTTC

size: .
D: .
V: TRBV2
J: TRBJ2-3
CDR3: CASSGSFTDTQYF
DNA: TGTGCCAGCAGCGGTAGCTTCACAGATACGCAGTATTTT

size: once
D: TRBD2
V: TRBV30
J: TRBJ2-7
CDR3: CAWSVGGGNYEQYF
DNA: TGTGCCTGGAGTGTCGGGGGAGGGAACTACGAGCAGTACTTC

size: .
D: .
V: TRBV4-2
J: TRBJ1-6
CDR3: CASSQDSMGEGNSPLHF
DNA: TGTGCCAGCAGCCAAGATTCCATGGGGGAGGGGAATTCACCCCTCCACTTT

size: .
D: TRBD1
V: TRBV7-9
J: TRBJ1-6
CDR3: CASSQATGPYSYNSPLHF
DNA: TGTGCCAGCAGTCAAGCGACAGGGCCATACTCCTATAATTCACCCCTCCACTTT

size: once
D: TRBD2
V: TRBV6-4
J: TRBJ2-7
CDR3: CASSRLTSGGPNSYEQYF
DNA: TGTGCCAGCAGCCGCCTGACTAGCGGGGGGCCTAACTCCTACGAGCAGTACTTC

size: .
D: TRBD2
V: TRBV4-3
J: TRBJ2-7
CDR3: CASSPRLADEQYF
DNA: TGCGCCAGCAGCCCTAGACTAGCCGACGAGCAGTACTTC

size: .
D: TRBD2
V: TRBV5-1
J: TRBJ2-1
CDR3: CASSLTSGGPVGYNEQFF
DNA: TGCGCCAGCAGCTTGACTAGCGGGGGACCCGTTGGGTACAATGAGCAGTTCTTC

size: .
D: .
V: TRBV7-9
J: TRBJ2-1
CDR3: CASTTRNAEQFF
DNA: TGTGCCAGCACTACTAGAAACGCTGAGCAGTTCTTC

size: once
D: .
V: TRBV29-1
J: TRBJ1-2
CDR3: CSVGVSRARTNYGYTF
DNA: TGCAGCGTTGGAGTGTCGAGGGCACGGACTAACTATGGCTACACCTTC

size: .
D: .
V: TRBV7-9
J: TRBJ1-4
CDR3: CASSLEVTTTNEKLFF
DNA: TGTGCCAGCAGCTTAGAGGTCACTACAACTAATGAAAAACTGTTTTTT

size: .
D: TRBD1
V: TRBV10-3
J: TRBJ1-2
CDR3: CAISTGTGQGYGYTF
DNA: TGTGCCATCAGCACCGGGACAGGGCAGGGCTATGGCTACACCTTC

size: .
D: .
V: TRBV30
J: TRBJ2-3
CDR3: CAWRSFTQYF
DNA: TGTGCCTGGAGGTCATTTACGCAGTATTTT

size: .
D: .
V: TRBV7-9
J: TRBJ1-2
CDR3: CASNADRGNGYTF
DNA: TGTGCCAGCAACGCGGACAGAGGAAATGGCTACACCTTC

size: once
D: .
V: TRBV5-6
J: TRBJ2-2
CDR3: CASSSSDRYSTGELFF
DNA: TGTGCCAGCAGCTCCAGTGACAGGTACAGCACCGGGGAGCTGTTTTTT

size: .
D: TRBD1
V: TRBV6-1
J: TRBJ1-1
CDR3: CASRDHRGLTEAFF
DNA: TGTGCCAGCAGAGACCACAGGGGACTCACTGAAGCTTTCTTT

size: .
D: .
V: TRBV6-1
J: TRBJ1-2
CDR3: CASRLEYGGYTF
DNA: TGTGCCAGCAGGCTTGAGTACGGTGGCTACACCTTC

size: .
D: .
V: TRBV19
J: TRBJ1-2
CDR3: CASSGESTGRYGYTF
DNA: TGTGCCAGTAGTGGGGAATCGACAGGCCGCTATGGCTACACCTTC

size: few
D: TRBD2
V: TRBV4-2
J: TRBJ2-3
CDR3: CASSQDTGTTRTDTQYF
DNA: TGTGCCAGCAGCCAAGATACCGGGACTACCCGCACAGATACGCAGTATTTT

size: .
D: .
V: TRBV19
J: TRBJ1-1
CDR3: CASRMAWGDWTEAFF
DNA: TGTGCCAGTAGGATGGCTTGGGGAGATTGGACTGAAGCTTTCTTT

size: .
D: .
V: TRBV7-8
J: TRBJ1-1
CDR3: CASSLGQGNTEAFF
DNA: TGTGCCAGCAGCTTAGGGCAGGGGAACACTGAAGCTTTCTTT

size: many
D: .
V: TRBV7-9
J: TRBJ1-6
CDR3: CASSQNRPGISYNSPLHF
DNA: TGTGCCAGCAGTCAGAATCGTCCAGGGATTTCCTATAATTCACCCCTCCACTTT

size: .
D: .
V: TRBV4-2
J: TRBJ1-3
CDR3: CASSQDPGLNSGNTIYF
DNA: TGTGCCAGCAGCCAAGATCCAGGACTGAACTCTGGAAACACCATATATTTT

size: once
D: TRBD1
V: TRBV5-4
J: TRBJ2-5
CDR3: CASSSPGGTETQYF
DNA: TGTGCCAGCAGCTCCCCAGGGGGTACAGAGACCCAGTACTTC

size: .
D: .
V: TRBV6-1
J: TRBJ2-7
CDR3: CASSARGAYEQYF
DNA: TGTGCCAGCAGTGCCAGGGGCGCCTACGAGCAGTACTTC

size: .
D: TRBD2
V: TRBV11-2
J: TRBJ2-1
CDR3: CASSLDRGDYNEQFF
DNA: TGTGCCAGCAGCTTAGATCGGGGGGACTACAATGAGCAGTTCTTC

size: .
D: TRBD1
V: TRBV6-6
J: TRBJ1-1
CDR3: CASSYPTGAEAFF
DNA: TGTGCCAGCAGTTACCCTACAGGGGCTGAAGCTTTCTTT

size: .
D: TRBD2
V: TRBV4-2
J: TRBJ2-1
CDR3: CASSQYDGGGNNEQFF
DNA: TGTGCCAGCAGCCAATACGACGGCGGGGGGAACAATGAGCAGTTCTTC

size: .
D: TRBD2
V: TRBV27
J: TRBJ2-1
CDR3: CASSLVGAGGNEQFF
DNA: TGTGCCAGCAGTTTAGTCGGAGCGGGGGGGAATGAGCAGTTCTTC

size: .
D: TRBD2
V: TRBV14
J: TRBJ2-2
CDR3: CASSQRAGDTGELFF
DNA: TGTGCCAGCAGCCAACGAGCGGGGGACACCGGGGAGCTGTTTTTT